Below, 30 T cell receptor beta chains from the same sample are listed, as sequenced in a study of spatial heterogeneity in lung cancer. Time point of the sample: sample taken at primary tumor resection. Researchers sequenced whole RNA taken from tumor, nontumor lung or frozen PBMC without sorting. TCRdb analysed the 5' RACE reads with MiXCR anew, one entry per CDR3 protein. Of 40,000 to 45,000 distinct CDR3 sequences in the sample, approximately 7% are singletons; the top ten hold about two fifths. The sample consisted of PBMCs, taken at surgery. The receptors stem from a female donor with early-stage non-small cell lung cancer.

This clonotype was seen at least ten times. The J gene is TRBJ2-5, the V gene TRBV15, with D unclear. The V end lost 0 bases, the J end lost 2 bases, and 4 bases lay between the germline ends. This CDR3 spans 13 amino acids. Germline CDR1 reads LNHNV; CDR2 reads YYDKDF (reference sequence). This CDR3 reads CATSRDRQETQYF. CDR3 nucleotides: TGTGCCACCAGCAGAGACAGGCAAGAGACCCAGTACTTC.

The rearrangement uses TRBV5-1 and TRBJ1-1, with TRBD1 matching over 7 bases. Germline V gives CDR1 SGHRS, CDR2 YFSETQ. V lost 4 bases to trimming and J lost 0 bases; unmatched junction nucleotides: 3. This CDR3 is 14 amino acids long. The CDR3 DNA sequence: TGCGCCAGCAGCGCCGACAGGGTGAACACTGAAGCTTTCTTT. Protein: CASSADRVNTEAFF. The whole variable domain, remainder taken from reference TRBV5-1 and TRBJ1-1, is KAGVTQTPRYLIKTRGQQVTLSCSPISGHRSVSWYQQTPGQGLQFLFEYFSETQRNKGNFPGRFSGRQFSNSRSEMNVSTLELGDSALYLCASSADRVNTEAFFGQGTRLTVV.

Note on this clonotype: This may arise from a read error, as a much more abundant clone is one base away. This chain links TRBV25-1 with TRBJ2-3, with 9 bases lining up with TRBD1. This CDR3 region has 13 residues. CDR1 is MGHDK, CDR2 SYGVNS, per germline. The CDR3 spells CASTTGGTETQYF. DNA for the CDR3: TGTGCCAGCACGACAGGGGGGACAGAAACGCAGTATTTT.

The table lists this clonotype with a few counts. The J gene is TRBJ2-5, the V gene TRBV11-2; D gene ambiguous. Trimming pared 5 bases from V and 0 bases from J, leaving 1 base between. The CDR3 sequence is 11 residues long. Germline assignment: CDR1 SGHAT and CDR2 FQNNGV. In DNA, the CDR3 is TGTGCCAGCAGCGACCAAGAGACCCAGTACTTC. Amino acids: CASSDQETQYF.

This clonotype was recorded a few times. The chain links TRBV7-9 to TRBJ1-2, with 8 bases identical to TRBD1. Germline V gene lookup returns CDR1 SEHNR and CDR2 FQNEAQ (reference sequence). The CDR3 has 14 residues. V dropped 1 base and J dropped 9; count of bases not matched to a gene: 7. The CDR3, as DNA: TGTGCCAGCAGCTTAGACGCGGACAGGGTTAGCTACACCTTC. It encodes CASSLDADRVSYTF.

V usage is TRBV15 and J usage is TRBJ2-1; unclear D gene. This CDR3 has 13 residues. The V gene's germline CDR1 is LNHNV and CDR2 YYDKDF (reference sequence). Between the trimmed V and J ends, which lost 0 bases and 6 bases, there was a span of 6 bases. DNA of the CDR3: TGTGCCACCAGCAGAGATGTGCCCAATGAGCAGTTCTTC. Translation: CATSRDVPNEQFF.

The table lists this clonotype with many counts. The gene calls are TRBV7-3 and TRBJ2-1, with 11 bases that match TRBD2. The CDR3 totals 16 residues. Germline loops: CDR1 SGHTA, CDR2 FQGTGA. V lost 5 bases to trimming and J lost 6 bases; unmatched junction nucleotides: 9. CDR3 loop: CASSPRRSGGANEQFF. The CDR3, as DNA: TGTGCCAGCAGCCCCAGGCGTAGCGGGGGGGCCAATGAGCAGTTCTTC.

This clonotype was counted between two and nine times. V and J are TRBV18 and TRBJ2-1; no clear D. The ends were cut back, 0 bases at V and 4 bases at J, with 10 bases in the middle. The V gene's germline CDR1 is KGHSH and CDR2 LQKENI. This CDR3 is built from 15 residues. The CDR3 DNA reads as TGTGCCAGCTCACCACCGTCACCGCTATACAATGAGCAGTTCTTC. It encodes CASSPPSPLYNEQFF.

V gene TRBV6-5 combines with J gene TRBJ1-6; 7 bases are shared with TRBD1. V was clipped by 6 bases and J by 9 bases; unmatched bases: 11. This CDR3 region has 15 residues. CDR1 and CDR2 from the germline V gene are MNHEY and SVGAGI. CDR3 nucleotides: TGTGCCAGCAGGAGAGACAGGGATAACAGTTCACCCCTCCACTTT. Protein: CASRRDRDNSSPLHF.

The rearrangement joins TRBV7-2 to TRBJ1-3; D is unresolved. Germline V gives CDR1 SGHTA, CDR2 FQGNSA. The CDR3 sequence is 13 residues long. Deletions cut 3 bases from V and 3 bases from J, with 6 bases between. The CDR3 sequence is CASSLLVGNTIYF. The CDR3 region has the DNA TGTGCCAGCAGCTTGCTGGTTGGAAACACCATATATTTT.

This clonotype has at least ten counts. This chain links TRBV5-1 with TRBJ2-7, with TRBD1 matching 10 bases. The germline V gene encodes CDR1 SGHRS and CDR2 YFSETQ. The CDR3 is made up of 15 amino acids. V trimming: 0 bases; J trimming: 5 bases; junction bases outside the gene matches: 5. The CDR3 region has the DNA TGCGCCAGCAGCTTGGCGGAGGGGACAGGGGACGAGCAGTACTTC. It specifies CASSLAEGTGDEQYF.

The chain couples TRBV28 to TRBJ2-3; 7 bases line up with TRBD1. The V and J ends lost 4 bases and 14 bases, in that order; junction bases with no gene match: 6. The CDR3 loop spans 11 amino acids. CDR1 and CDR2 (germline): MDHEN, SYDVKM. The CDR3 region has the DNA TGTGCCAGCAGTTCTGGGACAGACTTGTATTTT. This codes for CASSSGTDLYF.

This clonotype was seen many times. The chain uses TRBV10-3 and TRBJ1-2; D remains unclear. V was cut by 6 bases and J by 2 bases, with 10 bases left in between. Per the germline V gene, CDR1 is ENHRY and CDR2 is SYGVKD. This CDR3 region has 13 residues. The CDR3 nucleotides read TGTGCCATCAGGGATGACGAAAACTATGGCTACACCTTC. It yields the protein CAIRDDENYGYTF.

The rearrangement links TRBV4-1 to TRBJ1-1; TRBD1 matches 9 bases. The V gene end was trimmed by 5 bases and the J gene end by 4 bases; junction bases not matched to a gene: 8. The germline gives CDR1 MGHRA, CDR2 YSYEKL. The CDR3 length is 15 residues. The CDR3 DNA reads TGCGCCAGCAGCGACAGGGGGATACGTCGCACTGAAGCTTTCTTT. It encodes CASSDRGIRRTEAFF.

V and J are TRBV14 and TRBJ1-6; D gene unclear. The CDR3 contains 12 residues. The germline gives CDR1 SGHDN, CDR2 FVKESK. V lost 5 bases and J 6 bases, leaving 5 bases between the germline ends. CDR3 residues: CASSFANSPLHF. CDR3 coding DNA: TGTGCCAGCAGCTTCGCTAATTCACCCCTCCACTTT.

The table lists this clonotype with many counts. The chain links TRBV18 to TRBJ1-1, with 7 nucleotides matching TRBD1. The CDR3 spans 16 residues. Germline V lookup: CDR1 KGHSH, CDR2 LQKENI. The J segment lost 5 bases and the V segment lost 4 bases, leaving 13 bases of the junction unmatched. DNA of the CDR3: TGTGCCAGCTCACGCGCCTCAGGGGGGGATAGGACTGAAGCTTTCTTT. Translating it yields CASSRASGGDRTEAFF.

This clonotype occurred many times. The gene calls are TRBV6-1 and TRBJ2-6; TRBD2 is a possible D gene (6 bases). V dropped 11 bases and J dropped 1 base, with 15 bases sitting between them. The CDR3 covers 15 residues. The germline V gene encodes CDR1 MNHNS and CDR2 SASEGT. The DNA of the CDR3 is TGTGCCGGGCGGGACTCCTCGTCTGGGGCCAACGTCCTGACTTTC. This sequence encodes CAGRDSSSGANVLTF.

In its sample, this clonotype was seen many times. The rearrangement joins TRBV6-1 to TRBJ1-5, with 8 bases aligning to TRBD1. Germline CDR1 MNHNS, CDR2 SASEGT. The CDR3 has 19 amino acids. V gave up 0 bases and J gave up 4 bases; unmatched junction bases: 14. The CDR3 DNA follows: TGTGCCAGCAGTGAAGCGCGGGACAGGACGACGACCTCTAATCAGCCCCAGCATTTT. This translates into CASSEARDRTTTSNQPQHF.

V gene TRBV7-9 combines with J gene TRBJ2-3; 8 positions match TRBD1. Germline values: CDR1 SEHNR, CDR2 FQNEAQ (reference sequence). This CDR3 is 14 amino acids long. V trimming: 8 bases; J trimming: 2 bases; junction bases outside the gene matches: 6. CDR3 bases: TGTGCCAGCGGGAACAGGGGGTACACAGATACGCAGTATTTT. This gives the protein CASGNRGYTDTQYF.

This clonotype occurred a few times. The V call is TRBV2, the J call TRBJ1-4; possible D gene TRBD1, 6 bases. Germline V gene sequence: CDR1 SNHLY, CDR2 FYNNEI. V lost 8 bases to trimming and J lost 1 base, with 11 bases between them. This CDR3 spans 14 amino acids. The CDR3 DNA follows: TGTGCCAGCGGGGGGGGCCTAACTAATGAAAAACTGTTTTTT. This codes for CASGGGLTNEKLFF.

The chain joins TRBV27 to TRBJ1-2; 7 bases are a match to TRBD1. V lost 4 bases and J lost 4; bases outside the gene matches: 9. The CDR3 consists of 15 residues. Germline V lookup: CDR1 MNHEY, CDR2 SMNVEV (reference sequence). The CDR3 spells CASSSSGTAFYGYTF. Written as DNA, the CDR3 is TGTGCCAGCAGTTCCTCCGGGACAGCCTTCTATGGCTACACCTTC.

This clonotype has ten or more counts. The V gene is TRBV24-1, the J gene TRBJ2-3; TRBD2 agrees at 9 bases. This CDR3 spans 17 amino acids. Germline V gene lookup returns CDR1 KGHDR and CDR2 SFDVKD. V was pared by 0 bases and J by 1 base, with 4 bases of the junction left unmatched. The CDR3 spells CATSDLERGARTDTQYF. The CDR3 DNA reads as TGTGCCACCAGTGATTTGGAGCGGGGGGCACGCACAGATACGCAGTATTTT.

At least ten counts were recorded for this clonotype. The genes are TRBV6-5 and TRBJ2-7, with D uncertain. CDR1 and CDR2 from the germline V gene are MNHEY and SVGAGI. Trimming shortened V by 5 bases and J by 3 bases, and 5 bases separated the two germline ends. This CDR3 has 11 amino acids. As DNA, the CDR3 is TGTGCCAGCAGTCGCCTCTACGAGCAGTACTTC. Encoded protein: CASSRLYEQYF.

The chain has TRBV7-9 and TRBJ2-1; D is tentatively TRBD1 or TRBD2 (5 bases each). V lost 11 bases, J lost 9 bases, and 17 bases lay in between. The CDR3 is 12 amino acids. The germline gives CDR1 SEHNR, CDR2 FQNEAQ (reference sequence). Here the CDR3 DNA reads TGTGCCCTCATCGGGGCGAGGTTTGAGCAGTTCTTC. Protein product: CALIGARFEQFF.

This clonotype was observed a few times. The chain has TRBV4-1 and TRBJ2-4; 12 bases are shared with TRBD2. Germline V gene sequence: CDR1 MGHRA, CDR2 YSYEKL. V lost 4 bases, J lost 2 bases, and 12 bases stayed unmatched. This CDR3 spans 19 amino acids. CDR3 loop: CASSLAPSSGGASKNIQYF. In DNA, the CDR3 is TGCGCCAGCAGCCTTGCCCCATCTAGCGGGGGGGCCTCCAAAAACATTCAGTACTTC.

This clonotype was seen repeatedly, ten times or more. The J gene is TRBJ2-7, the V gene TRBV20-1, with 8 bases lining up with TRBD2. The CDR3 is 13 residues long. From germline, CDR1 is DFQATT and CDR2 SNEGSKA (reference sequence). Unmatched junction bases numbered 10, after V lost 5 bases and J lost 7 bases. The CDR3 bases are TGCAGTGCTCCCACTAGCGGTCTGAGGGAGCAGTACTTC. Its translation: CSAPTSGLREQYF.

This clonotype was seen more than once but under ten times. V and J are TRBV11-2 and TRBJ2-4; the D gene is possibly TRBD1 (5 bases). V was cut by 6 bases and J by 1 base, with 16 bases left in between. The CDR3 sequence is 16 residues long. CDR1 and CDR2 (germline): SGHAT, FQNNGV. The CDR3 spells CASSSQAMVAKNIQYF. CDR3 nucleotides: TGTGCCAGCAGTTCACAGGCGATGGTCGCCAAAAACATTCAGTACTTC.

This clonotype occurred a few times. The chain is built from TRBV5-1 and TRBJ1-6, with D possibly being TRBD1 (6 bases). With 3 bases removed from V and 9 bases from J, the gap between germline ends came to 10 bases. This CDR3 has 13 amino acids. Germline V gene lookup returns CDR1 SGHRS and CDR2 YFSETQ. CDR3 bases: TGCGCCAGCAGCTCTGGACAGACTTCACCCCTCCACTTT. Translating gives CASSSGQTSPLHF.

This clonotype has only a few counts. The J gene is TRBJ1-4, the V gene TRBV10-3; D is perhaps TRBD1 (5 bases). CDR3 size: 15 residues. V lost 0 bases and J 4 bases, leaving 9 bases between the germline ends. The germline V gene has CDR1 ENHRY and CDR2 SYGVKD. As DNA, the CDR3 is TGTGCCATCAGTGAGTCACAGGTTAATAATGAAAAACTGTTTTTT. Translating it yields CAISESQVNNEKLFF.

This clonotype was seen a handful of times. This sequence joins TRBV6-2 or TRBV6-3 and TRBJ1-2; D is uncertain. This CDR3 region has 14 residues. Germline lookup yields CDR1 MNHEY and CDR2 SVGEGT. Trimming took off 6 bases at V and 0 bases at J, with 11 bases between the two ends. DNA of the CDR3: TGTGCCAGCAGCCGACGGGAGACTAACTATGGCTACACCTTC. Encoded protein: CASSRRETNYGYTF.